Listed below are T cell receptor beta chains from one sample, sequenced in a study of CD8 T cells in Susac syndrome. TCRdb fed the immunoSEQ multiplex PCR reads into MiXCR, producing one record per CDR3 protein. The table lists a few hundred thousand distinct CDR3 sequences, over 85% of them singletons, with 0.055% to 0.075% in the top ten. The sequencing sample was made of CD4+ T cells from PBMCs. Receptors were obtained from a human donor with multiple sclerosis. The CDR3 runs from the conserved cysteine through the conserved F or W. The D gene is left open where the match is weak. The size field is filled for only some rows; it gives once, few, many or a size class.

j_gene,d_gene,abundance,v_gene,CDR3aa,CDR3nt
TRBJ1-4,TRBD1,.,TRBV5-1,CASSLGGGSHTATNEKLFF,TGCGCCAGCAGCTTGGGAGGGGGCTCGCATACAGCAACTAATGAAAAACTGTTTTTT
TRBJ1-1,.,.,TRBV29-1,CSVGEKTGSTEAFF,TGCAGCGTTGGTGAGAAGACAGGTTCAACTGAAGCTTTCTTT
TRBJ2-5,.,.,TRBV4-1,CASRGAWAGTQETQYF,TGCGCCAGCCGAGGTGCATGGGCGGGGACCCAAGAGACCCAGTACTTC
TRBJ1-2,TRBD1,once,TRBV2,CASSDGQGNYGYTF,TGTGCCAGCAGCGATGGACAGGGCAACTATGGCTACACCTTC
TRBJ1-5,.,once,TRBV7-2,CASSGYSDQPQHF,TGTGCCAGCAGCGGATACAGTGATCAGCCCCAGCATTTT
TRBJ2-1,.,.,TRBV29-1,CSVAWQGSSYNEQFF,TGCAGCGTTGCATGGCAGGGGAGCTCCTACAATGAGCAGTTCTTC
TRBJ1-5,.,few,TRBV3-1,CASSQGGNQPQHF,TGTGCCAGCAGTCAGGGTGGAAATCAGCCCCAGCATTTT
TRBJ2-1,TRBD1,.,TRBV5-1,CASMVGQGIYEQFF,TGCGCCAGCATGGTAGGACAGGGGATCTATGAGCAGTTCTTC
TRBJ1-1,.,.,TRBV7-9,CASSFALGDTEAFF,TGTGCCAGCAGCTTTGCTTTGGGTGACACTGAAGCTTTCTTT
TRBJ2-3,.,.,TRBV27,CASSSLGAFTDTQYF,TGTGCCAGCAGTTCGTTAGGGGCCTTCACAGATACGCAGTATTTT
TRBJ2-3,.,.,TRBV30,CAWRGPGPAPDTQYF,TGTGCCTGGAGGGGTCCGGGACCCGCACCAGACACGCAGTATTTT
TRBJ1-3,TRBD1,.,TRBV12-3/TRBV12-4,CASTPGGTYTIYF,TGTGCCAGCACCCCAGGGGGCACCTACACCATATATTTT
TRBJ1-1,.,.,TRBV5-1,CASSLDRPARDEAFF,TGCGCCAGCAGCTTGGACAGGCCGGCGAGAGATGAAGCTTTCTTT
TRBJ2-4,.,.,TRBV19,CASRDRLAKNIQYF,TGTGCCAGTAGAGACCGCTTAGCCAAAAACATTCAGTACTTC
TRBJ2-2,TRBD2,.,TRBV20-1,CSAPRGGTDGELFF,TGCAGTGCCCCTCGGGGGGGAACGGACGGGGAGCTGTTTTTT
TRBJ2-7,.,.,TRBV5-1,CASSLASLQGYEQYF,TGCGCCAGCAGCTTGGCCTCCCTACAGGGATACGAGCAGTACTTC
TRBJ2-7,.,.,TRBV20-1,CSPIEEGTFYEQYF,TGCAGTCCTATCGAGGAGGGGACATTCTACGAGCAGTACTTC
TRBJ1-1,.,once,TRBV9,CASSPRAGQNTEAFF,TGTGCCAGCAGCCCCCGAGCAGGGCAGAACACTGAAGCTTTCTTT
TRBJ1-5,TRBD1,.,TRBV10-2,CASSPQGRSNQPQHF,TGCGCCAGCAGTCCACAGGGGCGGAGCAATCAGCCCCAGCATTTT
TRBJ1-2,.,.,TRBV4-1,CASSQDKAGSFRGYGYTF,TGCGCCAGCAGCCAAGATAAGGCCGGGTCGTTCCGGGGGTATGGCTACACCTTC
TRBJ2-1,TRBD2,few,TRBV7-2,CASSARIAGVFNEQFF,TGTGCCAGCAGCGCCCGGATAGCGGGAGTATTCAATGAGCAGTTCTTC
TRBJ2-7,TRBD1,once,TRBV23-1,CASSQLWGTGRDEQYF,TGCGCCAGCAGTCAATTATGGGGGACAGGGCGAGACGAGCAGTACTTC
TRBJ2-1,TRBD1,.,TRBV4-1,CASSRVRTGGGDEQFF,TGCGCCAGCAGCCGGGTGCGGACAGGGGGCGGCGATGAGCAGTTCTTC
TRBJ1-2,TRBD1,once,TRBV4-1,CASSQEDRGHYGYTF,TGCGCCAGCAGCCAAGAGGACAGGGGGCACTATGGCTACACCTTC
TRBJ1-2,.,.,TRBV30,CAGGGSNYGYTF,TGTGCCGGGGGCGGCTCTAACTATGGCTACACCTTC
TRBJ2-1,.,.,TRBV3-1,CASSQEFEQFF,TGTGCCAGCAGCCAAGAGTTCGAGCAGTTCTTC
TRBJ2-3,.,.,TRBV7-3,CASSLPSGSTDTQYF,TGTGCCAGCAGCTTACCCAGCGGGAGCACAGATACGCAGTATTTT
TRBJ2-7,TRBD1,.,TRBV7-3,CASSSDRAFF,TGTGCCAGCAGCTCGGACAGGGCTTTCTTC
TRBJ1-3,.,.,TRBV15,CATSRDWAGSTGNTIYF,TGTGCCACCAGCAGAGACTGGGCAGGGTCAACTGGAAACACCATATATTTT
TRBJ2-1,.,once,TRBV7-6,CASSLETGPEQFF,TGTGCCAGCAGCTTAGAAACGGGACCCGAGCAGTTCTTC
TRBJ2-1,.,.,TRBV21-1,CASSLAALAGGDNEQFF,TGTGCCAGCAGTCTCGCGGCTCTGGCGGGAGGAGATAATGAGCAGTTCTTC
TRBJ1-4,TRBD1,once,TRBV27,CASGGQGGEKLFF,TGTGCCAGCGGAGGACAGGGAGGTGAAAAACTGTTTTTT
TRBJ1-2,.,.,TRBV12-3/TRBV12-4,CASSFRGSGYGYTF,TGTGCCAGCAGTTTCAGGGGCTCGGGCTATGGCTACACCTTC
TRBJ1-2,TRBD1,few,TRBV5-1,CASMTGSGGYTF,TGCGCCAGCATGACAGGGAGCGGTGGCTACACCTTC
TRBJ2-4,.,.,TRBV30,CAWSATPGLAKNIQYF,TGTGCCTGGAGTGCAACACCGGGGCTAGCCAAAAACATTCAGTACTTC